Below are 12 T cell receptor beta chains sequenced from a single sample in a study of T cell repertoires in cytomegalovirus infection. No cognate antigen is known for these TCRs. TCRdb used MiXCR to reprocess the reads, holding one entry per CDR3 protein. The repertoire holds a few hundred thousand distinct CDR3 sequences, with 40% as singletons. Here the sequenced sample was cultured PBMCs, taken from culture after CMV antigen stimulation. Receptors originate from a human donor in good health (CMV status not recorded). Some clones in this sample may be carry-over from other donors' samples.

The J gene is TRBJ2-1, the V gene TRBV15; 8 bases align to TRBD1. The CDR3 sequence is 16 residues long. V shed 3 bases and J 7 bases; nucleotides not matched to a gene: 11. Germline loops: CDR1 LNHNV, CDR2 YYDKDF (reference sequence). The CDR3 DNA follows: TGTGCCACCAGCAGGGTTGGGACAGGAGTTTTGAATGAGCAGTTCTTC. Translated, it gives CATSRVGTGVLNEQFF.

V usage is TRBV12-3 or TRBV12-4 and J usage is TRBJ1-1; 7 bases match TRBD1. The CDR3 contains 17 residues. V trimming: 6 bases; J trimming: 2 bases; junction bases outside the gene matches: 15. The CDR3 DNA is TGTGCCAGCAGCCAATATTCAGTCCGGGACAGCAACACTGAAGCTTTCTTT. Translation: CASSQYSVRDSNTEAFF.

The chain uses TRBV24-1 and TRBJ1-5; D might be TRBD1 (5 bases). The CDR3 runs 20 residues. V gave up 8 bases and J gave up 0 bases, with 28 bases separating them. Germline V gene sequence: CDR1 KGHDR, CDR2 SFDVKD. CDR3 loop: CATTPAGFGKHPNSNQPQHF. CDR3 coding DNA: TGTGCCACCACTCCGGCAGGGTTCGGGAAACACCCAAATAGCAATCAGCCCCAGCATTTT.

The chain carries TRBV25-1 and TRBJ1-4; TRBD1 is a possible D gene (6 bases). There are 14 residues in the CDR3. Germline CDR1 is MGHDK and CDR2 is SYGVNS. V gave up 7 bases and J gave up 7 bases, with 16 bases separating them. The CDR3 spells CASNELGGSEKLFF. The CDR3 coding sequence is TGTGCCAGCAACGAGCTAGGGGGTAGTGAAAAACTGTTTTTT.

This chain joins TRBV20-1 and TRBJ1-2; 7 bases are shared with TRBD1. The CDR3 loop spans 13 amino acids. Looked up from germline, CDR1 is DFQATT and CDR2 is SNEGSKA (reference sequence). V lost 4 bases to trimming and J lost 3 bases; unmatched junction nucleotides: 5. The CDR3 sequence is CSAKGQTDYGYTF. CDR3 in DNA: TGCAGTGCTAAGGGACAGACAGACTATGGCTACACCTTC.

This clonotype was seen only a few times. The genes are TRBV12-3 or TRBV12-4 and TRBJ1-3; tentative D call: TRBD1 (5 bases). The CDR3 sequence is 12 residues long. With 4 bases removed from V and 15 bases from J, the gap between germline ends came to 16 bases. CDR3 amino acids: CASSSMGTRSYF. The CDR3, as DNA: TGTGCCAGCAGTTCCATGGGGACCCGCTCATATTTT.

This clonotype was seen only a few times. This sequence joins TRBV11-2 and TRBJ1-6, with D maybe TRBD1 (6 bases). Germline V gene sequence: CDR1 SGHAT, CDR2 FQNNGV. Trimming removed 3 bases at V and 14 bases at J, with 17 bases between. The CDR3 runs 14 residues. Written as DNA, the CDR3 is TGTGCCAGCAGCTTGGGTCAGGGGTCAATGGCCCTCCACTTT. This translates into CASSLGQGSMALHF.

The chain employs TRBV7-6 and TRBJ2-3, with D possibly matching TRBD1 (5 bases). V was cut by 0 bases and J by 10 bases, with 11 bases left in between. The germline V gene encodes CDR1 SGHVS and CDR2 FNYEAQ. The CDR3 has 13 amino acids. The CDR3 coding sequence is TGTGCCAGCAGCTTAGCGTCGCAGGGCCCGCAGTATTTT. The encoded protein is CASSLASQGPQYF.

The rearrangement uses TRBV5-4 and TRBJ2-1; 8 nucleotides agree with TRBD1. After removal of 1 base from V and 9 bases from J, the junction contained 6 bases not matched to a gene. CDR3 length equals 14 residues. Germline V gene lookup returns CDR1 SGHNT and CDR2 YYREEE (reference sequence). CDR3 coding DNA: TGTGCCAGCAGCTTGAGACAGGGGTATAGTGAGCAGTTCTTC. This translates into CASSLRQGYSEQFF.

The chain uses TRBV7-2 and TRBJ2-7; D uncertain. The CDR3 is 12 residues long. Germline V gives CDR1 SGHTA, CDR2 FQGNSA. Trimming shortened V by 4 bases and J by 2 bases, and 6 bases separated the two germline ends. CDR3 bases: TGTGCCAGCAGCTCTATTGCCTACGAGCAGTACTTC. It encodes CASSSIAYEQYF.

The rearrangement links TRBV15 to TRBJ2-5, with D perhaps TRBD2 (6 bases). Deletions cut 3 bases from V and 1 base from J, with 6 bases between. The CDR3 is 13 amino acids. The V gene's germline CDR1 is LNHNV and CDR2 YYDKDF (reference sequence). The DNA of the CDR3 is TGTGCCACCAGCAGGGGACTCCAAGAGACCCAGTACTTC. Translating gives CATSRGLQETQYF. Full variable domain (remainder filled in from reference TRBV15 and TRBJ2-5): DAMVIQNPRYQVTQFGKPVTLSCSQTLNHNVMYWYQQKSSQAPKLLFHYYDKDFNNEADTPDNFQSRRPNTSFCFLDIRSPGLGDTAMYLCATSRGLQETQYFGPGTRLLVL.

This clonotype occurred many times. The gene calls are TRBV6-1 and TRBJ1-6; the match to TRBD1 covers 7 bases. V lost 6 bases, J lost 9 bases, and 8 bases stayed unmatched. The V gene's germline CDR1 is MNHNS and CDR2 SASEGT. The CDR3 extends over 14 amino acids. In nucleotides, the CDR3 is TGTGCCAGCAGCTTCAGGACAGGACCTTCACCCCTCCACTTT. Residues: CASSFRTGPSPLHF.